These 13 T cell receptor beta chains originate from one sample sequenced in a study of blood T cell repertoires in COVID-19. Sequencing used immunoSEQ multiplex PCR; TCRdb keeps in-frame clones, though not all of them. The sample has roughly 240,000 clones; approximately 90% are singletons. The source material was PBMCs or T cells enriched from blood (not recorded which). These TCRs come from a middle-aged man who had been exposed to COVID-19.

This chain links TRBV4-1 with TRBJ2-1; weak D call: TRBD2 (6 bases). The CDR3 sequence is 14 residues long. V gave up 4 bases and J gave up 8 bases, with 15 bases separating them. CDR1 and CDR2 (germline): MGHRA, YSYEKL. In DNA form, the CDR3 reads TGCGCCAGCAGCCGCGGTAGCGGAGCTCATGAGCAGTTCTTC. This codes for CASSRGSGAHEQFF.

The chain carries TRBV30 and TRBJ1-6, with 7 nucleotides matching TRBD1. The CDR3 loop spans 14 amino acids. Germline CDR1 reads GTSNPN; CDR2 reads SVGIG (reference sequence). With V trimmed by 2 bases and J by 10 bases, 8 bases remained unmatched. CDR3: CAWSLTGLRSPLHF. DNA of the CDR3: TGTGCCTGGAGTTTGACAGGGCTCAGGTCACCCCTCCACTTT.

The J gene is TRBJ1-2, the V gene TRBV7-9; tentative D call: TRBD1 (6 bases). The CDR3 is 14 residues long. Per the germline V gene, CDR1 is SEHNR and CDR2 is FQNEAQ (reference sequence). V dropped 6 bases and J dropped 4 bases, with 15 bases sitting between them. The CDR3 region is CASSLQGSIYGYTF. CDR3 in DNA: TGTGCCAGCAGTCTCCAGGGGTCAATCTATGGCTACACCTTC.

The chain joins TRBV10-1 to TRBJ1-4; no definite D call. Trimming removed 2 bases at V and 0 bases at J, with 7 bases between. The CDR3 contains 15 residues. The germline CDR1 and CDR2 sequences are WNHNN and SYGVQD (reference sequence). The DNA for the CDR3 is TGCGCCAGCAGTGAGGGCAGTGCAACTAATGAAAAACTGTTTTTT. It translates to CASSEGSATNEKLFF.

The chain links TRBV28 to TRBJ2-3, with TRBD1 matching 7 bases. The CDR3 covers 14 residues. J was trimmed by 4 bases and V by 2 bases; bases with no gene match: 3. CDR1 is MDHEN and CDR2 is SYDVKM in the germline V gene. CDR3 nucleotides: TGTGCCAGCAGTTTAGAAAGGGGGCCAGATACGCAGTATTTT. Protein product: CASSLERGPDTQYF.

The J gene is TRBJ1-5, the V gene TRBV4-1; TRBD1 agrees at 7 bases. Germline assignment: CDR1 MGHRA and CDR2 YSYEKL. This CDR3 has 15 residues. J was trimmed by 2 bases and V by 2 bases; bases with no gene match: 3. CDR3 in amino acids: CASSQRGTGNQPQHF. CDR3 coding DNA: TGCGCCAGCAGCCAAAGAGGGACAGGCAATCAGCCCCAGCATTTT.

The chain recombines TRBV27 with TRBJ1-1; possibly TRBD1 for D (5 bases). Trimming shortened V by 3 bases and J by 5 bases, and 13 bases separated the two germline ends. The CDR3 runs to 14 residues. Germline-derived CDR1 and CDR2 are MNHEY and SMNVEV (reference sequence). The CDR3: CASSLLGEGTEAFF. CDR3 nucleotides: TGTGCCAGCAGTTTGTTGGGGGAGGGTACTGAAGCTTTCTTT.

This clone has only one observation. The rearrangement uses TRBV10-3 and TRBJ2-5, with 10 bases aligning to TRBD1. This CDR3 is built from 13 residues. The germline CDR1 and CDR2 sequences are ENHRY and SYGVKD. Trimming took 9 bases from V and 5 from J; bases not matched to a gene: 6. CDR3 in amino acids: CAIGTGAGETQYF. In DNA, the CDR3 is TGTGCCATAGGGACAGGGGCAGGGGAGACCCAGTACTTC.

V and J are TRBV28 and TRBJ2-1; possible D gene TRBD1, 5 bases. The CDR3 has 16 amino acids. Per the germline V gene, CDR1 is MDHEN and CDR2 is SYDVKM. Trimming took 1 base from V and 4 from J, leaving 14 bases between them. The CDR3 sequence is CASSLYRSIPYNEQFF. The DNA for the CDR3 is TGTGCCAGCAGTTTATACAGGAGTATCCCTTACAATGAGCAGTTCTTC.

The chain combines TRBV30 with TRBJ2-2; 14 bases are shared with TRBD2. V lost 3 bases and J lost 1; bases outside the gene matches: 4. CDR1 GTSNPN and CDR2 SVGIG come from the germline V gene (reference sequence). The CDR3 runs 17 residues. This chain's CDR3 is CAWRGTSGGQNTGELFF. The CDR3 coding sequence is TGTGCCTGGAGGGGGACTAGCGGGGGTCAGAACACCGGGGAGCTGTTTTTT.

This chain connects TRBV2 to TRBJ1-6; TRBD1 matches 8 bases. The CDR3 consists of 16 residues. Germline-derived CDR1 and CDR2 are SNHLY and FYNNEI. V shed 7 bases, J shed 5 bases, and the junction held 10 bases outside the gene matches. The CDR3 sequence: CASTLGQGGNNSPLHF. As DNA, the CDR3 is TGTGCCAGCACCCTCGGACAGGGAGGTAATAATTCACCCCTCCACTTT.

The chain couples TRBV5-5 to TRBJ2-3; possible D gene TRBD2, 6 bases. The CDR3 runs to 13 residues. V was clipped by 3 bases and J by 4 bases, with 9 bases between them. Looked up from germline, CDR1 is SGHKS and CDR2 is YYEKEE (reference sequence). CDR3 nucleotides: TGTGCCAGCAGCTCCCGACTAGCAGATACGCAGTATTTT. Translating gives CASSSRLADTQYF.

This clone came up a few times. The J gene is TRBJ1-6, the V gene TRBV2, with D possibly being TRBD1 (5 bases). Germline loops: CDR1 SNHLY, CDR2 FYNNEI. Trimming took off 6 bases at V and 10 bases at J, with 13 bases between the two ends. This CDR3 has 13 residues. CDR3 DNA sequence: TGTGCCAGCAGCGCAGGGAGGGAATCACCCCTCCACTTT. It codes for CASSAGRESPLHF.